This T cell receptor (beta chain) was documented in a study of T cells after yellow fever vaccination. On the study more broadly: With SMART-Seq v4 Ultra Low Input, the fractions containing low cell numbers were prepared.

It was through 5'RACE template switching that TCR cDNA was made, with a universal primer site and UMIs added. TCRdb re-called the 5' RACE reads with MiXCR, one entry per CDR3 protein. Of some 300,000 distinct CDR3 sequences listed, around 11% were seen once; the top ten hold under 4%. Overall study results and limits: Reappearance after the booster was seen for most primary-vaccination clones, at 96% CD4 and roughly 90% CD8. Contamination by abundant bulk-population clonotypes could be present in FACS-sorted repertoires.

The CDR3 sequence is 14 residues long. CDR1 DFQATT and CDR2 SNEGSKA come from the germline V gene (reference sequence). The trim removed 4 bases at V and 4 bases at J, leaving 7 bases unmatched. Regarding this clonotype: As yet, its antigen is unknown.

The TCR comes from a man between 18 and 35 years old who received the YFV17D yellow fever vaccine. Sequenced material: CD4+ T cells sorted from PBMCs, taken 45 days after the yellow fever booster vaccination. The J gene is TRBJ2-5, the V gene TRBV20-1, with TRBD1 identical over 9 bases. As DNA, the CDR3 is TGCAGTGCTACCCCCACAGGGGGCTCAGAGACCCAGTACTTC. Amino acid sequence: CSATPTGGSETQYF.